This TCR beta chain was identified in a study of blood T cell repertoires in COVID-19. Study context: The samples span acute and convalescent COVID-19 from the United States, Italy and Spain. From T cells, B-cell-depleted T cells, or PBMCs came the material, which was cDNA or gDNA.

A few counts support this clone. The V end lost 3 bases, the J end lost 6 bases, and 21 bases lay between the germline ends. CDR1 and CDR2 from the germline V gene are MGHDK and SYGVNS. The CDR3 spans 17 residues. As handled by the study authors: Cell counts per sample came from amplifying reference gene primers. The table came from immunoSEQ multiplex PCR; TCRdb's copy has only in-frame clones and leaves some out. That table gives V, J and clone size, and the DNA gave D and trimming. The data hold roughly 250,000 clones, with 84% observed a single time. Seattle's cohort entered during active infection and was followed longitudinally.

The receptor comes from a person aged 65 to 79 with COVID-19, enrolled during active disease. V gene TRBV25-1 combines with J gene TRBJ2-1, with no clear D. What was sequenced was peripheral blood. CDR3 nucleotide sequence: TGTGCCAGCAGTGACCTATCGCTCCGGGTTGACGGCAATGAGCAGTTCTTC. Its protein is CASSDLSLRVDGNEQFF.